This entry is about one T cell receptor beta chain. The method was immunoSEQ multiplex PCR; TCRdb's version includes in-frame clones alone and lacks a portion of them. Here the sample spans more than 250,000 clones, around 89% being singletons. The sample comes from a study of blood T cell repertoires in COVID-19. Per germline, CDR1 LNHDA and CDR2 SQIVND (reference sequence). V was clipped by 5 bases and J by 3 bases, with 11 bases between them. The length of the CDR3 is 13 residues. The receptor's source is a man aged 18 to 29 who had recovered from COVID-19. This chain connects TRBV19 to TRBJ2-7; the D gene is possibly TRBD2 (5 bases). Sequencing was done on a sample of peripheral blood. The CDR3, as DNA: TGTGCCAGTAGTGCCCGTCGGGACTACGAGCAGTACTTC. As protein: CASSARRDYEQYF.